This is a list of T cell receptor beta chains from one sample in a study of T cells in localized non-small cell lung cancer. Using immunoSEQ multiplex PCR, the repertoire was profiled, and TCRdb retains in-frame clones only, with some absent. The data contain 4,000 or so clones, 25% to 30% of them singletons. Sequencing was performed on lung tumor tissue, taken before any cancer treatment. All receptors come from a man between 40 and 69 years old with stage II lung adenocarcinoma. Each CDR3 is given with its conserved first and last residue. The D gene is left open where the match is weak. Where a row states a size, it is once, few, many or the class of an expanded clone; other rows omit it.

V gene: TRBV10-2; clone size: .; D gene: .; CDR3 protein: CASSEGPYDGFGELFF
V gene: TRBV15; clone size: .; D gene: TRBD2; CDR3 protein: CATSRGGLAGETQYF
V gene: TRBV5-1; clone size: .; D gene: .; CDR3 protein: CASSLGQGWTEAFF
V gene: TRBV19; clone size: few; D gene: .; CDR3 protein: CASSIPRRNQPQHF
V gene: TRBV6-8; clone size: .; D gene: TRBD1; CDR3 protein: CASSVQGARGNSPLHF
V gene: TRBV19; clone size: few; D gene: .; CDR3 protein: CASSIPDTNTEAFF
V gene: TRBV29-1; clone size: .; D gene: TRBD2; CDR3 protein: CSVEGERGVQETQYF
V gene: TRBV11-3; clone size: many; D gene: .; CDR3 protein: CASSPEQGGQPQHF
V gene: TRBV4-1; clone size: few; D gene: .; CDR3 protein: CASSQDQRGGDTEAFF
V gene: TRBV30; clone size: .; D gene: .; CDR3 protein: CASRENTEAFF
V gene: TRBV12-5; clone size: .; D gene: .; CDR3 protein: CASGVNSNQPQHF
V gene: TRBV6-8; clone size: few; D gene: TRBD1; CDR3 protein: CATQGAGVYYGYTF
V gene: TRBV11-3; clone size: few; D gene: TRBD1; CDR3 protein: CASSLGDRDNYGYTF
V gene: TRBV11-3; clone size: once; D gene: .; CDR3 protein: CASSLNGFSGANVLTF
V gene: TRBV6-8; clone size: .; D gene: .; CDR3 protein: CASSYDRPNTEAFF
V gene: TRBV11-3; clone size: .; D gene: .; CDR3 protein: CASSQGQNGGDEAFF
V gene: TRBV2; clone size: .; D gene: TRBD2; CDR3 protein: CASRDGTSGGQTYNEQFF
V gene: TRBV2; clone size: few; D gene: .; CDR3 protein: CASRGGLDSYEQYF
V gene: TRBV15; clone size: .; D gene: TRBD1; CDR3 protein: CATSRERTGGTEAFF
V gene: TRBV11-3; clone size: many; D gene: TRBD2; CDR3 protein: CASSYFSGGAKETQYF
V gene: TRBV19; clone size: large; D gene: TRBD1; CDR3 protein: CASSSWTGVPEAFF
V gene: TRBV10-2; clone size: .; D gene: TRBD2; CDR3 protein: CASSPSGLASGIQYF
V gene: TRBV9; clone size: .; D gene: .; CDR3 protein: CASSASGVETQYF
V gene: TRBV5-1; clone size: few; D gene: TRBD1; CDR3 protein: CASSEGTGAGELFF
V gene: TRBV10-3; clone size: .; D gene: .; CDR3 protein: CAISESGRGNTEAFF
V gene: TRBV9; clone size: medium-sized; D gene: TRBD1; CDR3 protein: CASSRPGQPTDTQYF
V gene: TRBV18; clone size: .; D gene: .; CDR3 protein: CASSPTGNTEAFF
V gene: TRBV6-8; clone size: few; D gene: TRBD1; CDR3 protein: CASLGQGFTEAFF
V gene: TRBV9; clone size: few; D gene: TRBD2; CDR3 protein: CASSTRDYPTDTQYF
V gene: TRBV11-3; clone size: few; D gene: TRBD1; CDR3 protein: CASSPGQGDGYEQYF
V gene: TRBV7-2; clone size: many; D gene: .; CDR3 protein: CASSLQNYNGYTF
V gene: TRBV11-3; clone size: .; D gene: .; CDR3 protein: CASSREQTSYEQYF
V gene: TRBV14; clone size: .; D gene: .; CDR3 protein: CASSYRDSSYNEQFF
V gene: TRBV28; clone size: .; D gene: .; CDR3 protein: CASGPLTRGTEAFF